Detailed here is one T cell receptor beta chain. Other DNA sequences in the sample encode the same CDR3. Germline CDR1 and CDR2: SQVTM and ANQGSEA. The CDR3 length is 13 residues. The V and J ends lost 4 bases and 9 bases, in that order; junction bases with no gene match: 6. Measured with immunoSEQ multiplex PCR; TCRdb has only the in-frame clones, and not every one. The profile shows about 170,000 clones, roughly 93% of them singletons. The sample is drawn from a study of blood T cell repertoires in COVID-19. This sequence originates from a man aged 18 to 29 with COVID-19, enrolled during active disease. Sequences were obtained from peripheral blood. The V call is TRBV29-1, the J call TRBJ2-1, with 10 positions matching TRBD2. Here the CDR3 reads CSVVLAGAGEQFF. CDR3 DNA: TGCAGCGTTGTGCTAGCGGGGGCGGGTGAGCAGTTCTTC.